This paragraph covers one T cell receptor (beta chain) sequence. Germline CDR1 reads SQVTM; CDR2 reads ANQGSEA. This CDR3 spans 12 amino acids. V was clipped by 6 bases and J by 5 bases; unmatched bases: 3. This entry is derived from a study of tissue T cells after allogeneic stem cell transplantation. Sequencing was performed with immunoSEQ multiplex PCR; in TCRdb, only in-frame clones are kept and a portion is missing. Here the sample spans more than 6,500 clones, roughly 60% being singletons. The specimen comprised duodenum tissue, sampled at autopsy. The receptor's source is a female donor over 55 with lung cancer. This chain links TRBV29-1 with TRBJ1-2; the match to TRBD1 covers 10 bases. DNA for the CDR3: TGCAGCGTGGCGGGACAGGGGTATGGCTACACCTTC. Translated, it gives CSVAGQGYGYTF.